This is a list of T cell receptor beta chains from one sample in a study of cytomegalovirus exposure and HLA in healthy donors. The assay was immunoSEQ multiplex PCR, and TCRdb's table has in-frame clones only and misses some. The sample shows around 130,000 clones, over 75% of them seen only once. The sequenced sample consisted of PBMCs. Source of these receptors: a man in his fifties in good health and CMV-seronegative. Each CDR3 is given with its conserved first and last residue. The D gene is left open where the match is weak. Only part of the rows carry a size: once, few, many, or a class if the clone is expanded.

v_gene	abundance	j_gene	len	d_gene	CDR3nt	CDR3aa
TRBV27	-	TRBJ1-1	12	TRBD1	TGTGCCAGCAGTTTAGGGACAGGGGAAGCTTTCTTT	CASSLGTGEAFF
TRBV5-4	once	TRBJ1-5	16	TRBD1	TGTGCCAGCGGAAAGGGACAGGGGGCCGGCAATCAGCCCCAGCATTTT	CASGKGQGAGNQPQHF
TRBV2	few	TRBJ1-4	14	-	TGTGCCAGCTGGGTTAGGCAGGGGAACGGAAAACTGTTTTTT	CASWVRQGNGKLFF
TRBV7-8	-	TRBJ2-7	15	TRBD1	TGTGCCAGCAGCTTAAGCCGGGACAGGGGCTACGAGCAGTACTTC	CASSLSRDRGYEQYF
TRBV2	-	TRBJ2-2	15	TRBD2	TGTGCCAGCAAGGTCCTAGCGGCAATCACCGGGGAGCTGTTTTTT	CASKVLAAITGELFF
TRBV5-4	-	TRBJ2-2	16	-	TGTGCCAGCAGCCCTGGCGGGGCGGCGAACACCGGGGAGCTGTTTTTT	CASSPGGAANTGELFF
TRBV19	once	TRBJ2-3	18	-	TGTGCCAAAGAGGAATCTAGTTCGCCCCCTGGTTACACAGATACGCAGTATTTT	CAKEESSSPPGYTDTQYF
TRBV19	-	TRBJ2-7	14	-	TGTGCCAGTAGTATAGGCTTCACATCCTACGAGCAGTACTTC	CASSIGFTSYEQYF
TRBV6-5	-	TRBJ2-1	15	-	TGTGCCAGCAGTCCCGGCCGGTTGACGGGTAATGAGCAGTTCTTC	CASSPGRLTGNEQFF
TRBV19	-	TRBJ1-2	15	TRBD1	TGTGCCAGTAGTGACCGGGACAGGCTTAGCTATGGCTACACCTTC	CASSDRDRLSYGYTF
TRBV27	-	TRBJ2-7	17	-	TGTGCCAGCAGTTTTTACCCTTGGGGTGGGGGGAAAGACGAGCAGTACTTC	CASSFYPWGGGKDEQYF
TRBV19	-	TRBJ2-1	14	-	TGTGCCAGTGAACCGAAGAGCTCCTACAATGAGCAGTTCTTC	CASEPKSSYNEQFF
TRBV11-1	-	TRBJ2-2	17	TRBD2	TGTGCCAGCAGCTTCTTTAGCGGGAGCGGGTACACCGGGGAGCTGTTTTTT	CASSFFSGSGYTGELFF
TRBV10-1	-	TRBJ2-2	14	-	TGCGCCTCGTCGATTAGCGCGAACACCGGGGAGCTGTTTTTT	CASSISANTGELFF
TRBV14	-	TRBJ1-5	13	-	TGTGCCAGCAGCCCTGGACTTAATCAGCCCCAGCATTTT	CASSPGLNQPQHF
TRBV5-1	few	TRBJ1-1	13	-	TGCGCCAGCAGCGGGGAGATGAACACTGAAGCTTTCTTT	CASSGEMNTEAFF
TRBV19	-	TRBJ1-1	15	-	TGTGCCAGTAGTATTAAAACAGGGCTGAACACTGAAGCTTTCTTT	CASSIKTGLNTEAFF
TRBV18	-	TRBJ2-7	15	TRBD1	TGTGCCAGCTCACTTCGACAGGGGGAAGGCTACGAGCAGTACTTC	CASSLRQGEGYEQYF
TRBV19	-	TRBJ2-7	14	TRBD1	TGTGCCAGTAGCAAACTGGGACAGGGCTACGAGCAGTACTTC	CASSKLGQGYEQYF
TRBV10-2	-	TRBJ1-1	13	TRBD1	TGCGCCACCCGGGACAGGGTCAACACTGAAGCTTTCTTT	CATRDRVNTEAFF
TRBV27	-	TRBJ2-7	13	TRBD2	TGTGCCAGCAGAACCCGGGGGGCCTACGAGCAGTACTTC	CASRTRGAYEQYF
TRBV7-8	-	TRBJ2-1	16	-	TGTGCCAGCAGCTTAGTCGGGTACACGGATTACAATGAGCAGTTCTTC	CASSLVGYTDYNEQFF
TRBV29-1	-	TRBJ1-1	13	TRBD1	TGCAGCGTCGCCCAGGGGGGGAACACTGAAGCTTTCTTT	CSVAQGGNTEAFF
TRBV27	-	TRBJ1-1	18	-	TGTGCCAGCAGTTTTATTGTCCAGGGCGGATTGTTTGGCACTGAAGCTTTCTTT	CASSFIVQGGLFGTEAFF
TRBV5-4	-	TRBJ2-7	16	TRBD2	TGTGCCAGCAGCCAGGGACTAGCGGGCAGCTCCTACGAGCAGTACTTC	CASSQGLAGSSYEQYF
TRBV9	-	TRBJ1-4	15	TRBD1	TGTGCCAGCAGCGTAGGCACAGGGGTTAATGAAAAACTGTTTTTT	CASSVGTGVNEKLFF
TRBV4-1	-	TRBJ1-4	18	TRBD1	TGCGCCAGCAGCCAAGCACCCCGGACAGGGTGGGATAATGAAAAACTGTTTTTT	CASSQAPRTGWDNEKLFF
TRBV4-2	-	TRBJ1-3	17	-	TGTGCCAGCAGCCCCCGTGGAGCGGCTTTCTCTGGAAACACCATATATTTT	CASSPRGAAFSGNTIYF
TRBV27	-	TRBJ2-5	13	-	TGTGCCAGCAGTTTCGTCAGGGGAGAGACCCAGTACTTC	CASSFVRGETQYF
TRBV7-9	few	TRBJ2-7	13	TRBD1	TGTGCCAGCAGCCCGGACAGGGCGTACGAGCAGTACTTC	CASSPDRAYEQYF
TRBV30	-	TRBJ2-3	14	TRBD2	TGTGCCTGCTTGACTAGCGGAGAGGTAGATACGCAGTATTTT	CACLTSGEVDTQYF
TRBV19	-	TRBJ2-3	15	TRBD2	TGTGCCAGTAGTGTTAGCGGGAGTTGGACAGATACGCAGTATTTT	CASSVSGSWTDTQYF
TRBV7-9	few	TRBJ1-6	14	TRBD1	TGTGCCAGCAGCTCAGGGACAGGGGGTTCACCCCTCCACTTT	CASSSGTGGSPLHF
TRBV5-1	-	TRBJ2-7	14	TRBD1	TGCGCCAGCAGCTTAACGACAGGGGGCTACGAGCAGTACTTC	CASSLTTGGYEQYF
TRBV5-1	once	TRBJ2-3	16	-	TGCGCCAGCAGCTTGGCAGTCAGGGGCTTTGCAGATACGCAGTATTTT	CASSLAVRGFADTQYF
TRBV11-2	-	TRBJ2-1	18	TRBD2	TGTGCCAGCAGCTTAGCCCAGGTAGCGGGAGCAATGGACAATGAGCAGTTCTTC	CASSLAQVAGAMDNEQFF
TRBV5-6	few	TRBJ2-7	16	-	TGTGCCAGCAGCTTGGCCGGTCGGGGGGCAGGCTACGAGCAGTACTTC	CASSLAGRGAGYEQYF
TRBV28	-	TRBJ2-6	15	-	TGTGCCAGCAGTCCGCGGATCTCTGGGGCCAACGTCCTGACTTTC	CASSPRISGANVLTF
TRBV7-9	-	TRBJ2-1	16	TRBD2	TGTGCCAGCAGCTTACAACCGGGACTAGCGGGAGATGAGCAGTTCTTC	CASSLQPGLAGDEQFF
TRBV19	few	TRBJ1-1	14	TRBD1	TGTGCCAGTATCCGGACAGGGGGCGTCTCTGAAGCTTTCTTT	CASIRTGGVSEAFF
TRBV5-1	-	TRBJ1-1	13	-	TGCGCCACCAAAGAGATGGAGGACACTGAAGCTTTCTTT	CATKEMEDTEAFF
TRBV6-1	-	TRBJ2-7	15	TRBD2	TGTGCCAGCAGTGAAGCTAGCGGGAGTTCTCTCGAGCAGTACTTC	CASSEASGSSLEQYF
TRBV6-1	few	TRBJ2-1	15	TRBD2	TGTGCCAGCAGTGAGACTAGCGGGAGTTCAGATGAGCAGTTCTTC	CASSETSGSSDEQFF
TRBV27	-	TRBJ2-7	14	TRBD1	TGTGCCAGCAGTTTAGGACAGGGTCCCTACGAGCAGTACTTC	CASSLGQGPYEQYF
TRBV7-3	-	TRBJ2-1	13	-	TGTGCCAGCAGCTTAGGAGGGGGCGATGAGCAGTTCTTC	CASSLGGGDEQFF
TRBV14	-	TRBJ1-2	13	-	TGTGCCAGCAGCCAAGGACAGATTTATGGCTACACCTTC	CASSQGQIYGYTF
TRBV5-1	few	TRBJ2-5	14	-	TGCGCCAGCAGCTTGTCAGCGGACCAAGAGACCCAGTACTTC	CASSLSADQETQYF
TRBV28	once	TRBJ2-6	18	TRBD1	TGTGCCAGCAGTGATAGACAGGGTCTGGTCTCTGGGGCCAACGTCCTGACTTTC	CASSDRQGLVSGANVLTF
TRBV2	-	TRBJ2-7	15	TRBD1	TGTGCCAGCAGTCGACCGGGACAGGGGGCCTACGAGCAGTACTTC	CASSRPGQGAYEQYF
TRBV5-6	few	TRBJ2-5	12	-	TGTGCCAGCAGCTTAATCCTTGAGACCCAGTACTTC	CASSLILETQYF
TRBV7-2	-	TRBJ2-4	18	TRBD2	TGTGCCAGCAGCTCGGTCTACCTAGCGGGAGTTGCCAAAAACATTCAGTACTTC	CASSSVYLAGVAKNIQYF
TRBV5-6	-	TRBJ2-5	14	-	TGTGCCAGCAGCTTGGGACTAGTAACAGAGACCCAGTACTTC	CASSLGLVTETQYF
TRBV2	-	TRBJ1-5	15	-	TGTGCCAGCAGTGACCGCAGGGGCAGCAATCAGCCCCAGCATTTT	CASSDRRGSNQPQHF
TRBV6-1	-	TRBJ1-2	14	-	TGTGCCAGCAGTGAAGCCTCGGGGTACTATGGCTACACCTTC	CASSEASGYYGYTF
TRBV27	few	TRBJ2-6	15	-	TGTGCCAGCAGACTAGGCGCTCAAACTACCAACGTCCTGACTTTC	CASRLGAQTTNVLTF
TRBV7-6	-	TRBJ2-3	15	-	TGTGCCAGCAGCTTAGCGCCTCAGAGGGCAGATACGCAGTATTTT	CASSLAPQRADTQYF
TRBV7-9	-	TRBJ2-3	14	-	TGTGCCAGTACGAGGCGGGATCGCACAGATACGCAGTATTTT	CASTRRDRTDTQYF
TRBV27	-	TRBJ2-3	16	-	TGTGCCAGCACTTTGCGGGGAGCAAACCCCACAGATACGCAGTATTTT	CASTLRGANPTDTQYF